This T cell receptor (beta chain) stems from a study of memory CD4+ T cells and cytomegalovirus serostatus. Single viable CD3+CD4+CD8-CD45RO+ cells were sorted as the memory CD4+ T cells. Profiled with immunoSEQ multiplex PCR; TCRdb holds only in-frame clones, not every one. Of tens of thousands of clones in the sample, more than 75% were seen once. Germline values: CDR1 SEHNR, CDR2 FQNEAQ (reference sequence). The length of the CDR3 is 16 residues. V lost 4 bases to trimming and J lost 7 bases; unmatched junction nucleotides: 6. This TCR was sampled from an adult in good health and CMV-seropositive. V gene TRBV7-9 combines with J gene TRBJ1-6; 11 bases are a match to TRBD1. Specimen: memory CD4+ T cells from blood. The CDR3 is CASSWRTGGWNSPLHF. CDR3 nucleotides: TGTGCCAGCAGCTGGAGGACAGGGGGCTGGAATTCACCCCTCCACTTT.